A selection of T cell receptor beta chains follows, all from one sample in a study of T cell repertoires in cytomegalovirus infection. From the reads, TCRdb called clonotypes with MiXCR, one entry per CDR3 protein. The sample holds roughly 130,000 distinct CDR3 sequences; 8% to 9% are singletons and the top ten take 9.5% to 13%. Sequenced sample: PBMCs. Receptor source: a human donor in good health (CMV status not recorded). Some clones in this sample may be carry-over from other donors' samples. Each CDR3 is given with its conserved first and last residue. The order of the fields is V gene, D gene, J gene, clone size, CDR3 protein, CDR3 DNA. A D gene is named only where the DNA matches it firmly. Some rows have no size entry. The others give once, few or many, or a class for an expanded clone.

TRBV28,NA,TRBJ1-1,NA,CASNVHTEAFF,TGTGCCAGCAATGTTCACACTGAAGCTTTCTTT
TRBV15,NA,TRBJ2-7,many,CATSRAIFYEQYF,TGTGCCACCAGCAGAGCAATTTTCTACGAGCAGTACTTC
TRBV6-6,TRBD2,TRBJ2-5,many,CASSRPRTSGDQETQYF,TGTGCCAGCAGCCGCCCTCGAACTAGCGGGGATCAAGAGACCCAGTACTTC
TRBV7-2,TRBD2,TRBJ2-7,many,CASSHPGLAGGPDEQYF,TGTGCCAGCAGCCACCCGGGACTAGCGGGGGGGCCCGACGAGCAGTACTTC
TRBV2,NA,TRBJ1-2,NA,CASSVARQGGYGYTF,TGTGCCAGCAGTGTTGCACGCCAGGGTGGCTATGGCTACACCTTC
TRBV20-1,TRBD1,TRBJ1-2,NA,CSARFGQGGNYGYTF,TGCAGTGCTAGATTTGGACAGGGGGGAAACTATGGCTACACCTTC
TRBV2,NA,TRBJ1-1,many,CASRPTGFMNTEAFF,TGTGCCAGCAGGCCTACTGGCTTTATGAACACTGAAGCTTTCTTT
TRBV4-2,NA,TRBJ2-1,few,CASSQALGDNEQFF,TGTGCCAGCAGCCAAGCATTAGGAGACAATGAGCAGTTCTTC
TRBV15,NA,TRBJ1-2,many,CATSRGEGNSLGYTF,TGTGCCACCAGCAGAGGAGAGGGAAACAGCTTGGGCTACACCTTC
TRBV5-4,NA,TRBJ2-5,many,CASSFRRETQYF,TGTGCCAGCAGCTTCAGACGGGAGACCCAGTACTTC
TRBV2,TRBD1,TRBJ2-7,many,CASSPGTGELYEQYF,TGTGCCAGCAGCCCCGGGACAGGGGAGCTCTACGAGCAGTACTTC
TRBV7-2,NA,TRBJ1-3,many,CASSLVRGGNTIYF,TGTGCCAGCAGCTTAGTTCGCGGGGGAAACACCATATATTTT
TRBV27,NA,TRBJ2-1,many,CASSVGVYNEQFF,TGTGCCAGCAGCGTTGGCGTCTACAATGAGCAGTTCTTC
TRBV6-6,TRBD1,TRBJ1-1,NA,CASSYARGGGADDTEAFF,TGTGCCAGCAGTTACGCGAGAGGAGGGGGCGCCGACGACACTGAAGCTTTCTTT
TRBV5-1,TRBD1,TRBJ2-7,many,CASSLGAQGAKNEQYF,TGCGCCAGCAGCTTGGGGGCACAGGGGGCGAAGAACGAGCAGTACTTC
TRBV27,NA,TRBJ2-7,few,CASSPGYGGEQYF,TGTGCCAGCAGCCCGGGTTATGGGGGCGAGCAGTACTTC
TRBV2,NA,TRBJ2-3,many,CASSPDRDRTDTQYF,TGTGCCAGCAGTCCCGACCGAGACAGAACAGATACGCAGTATTTT